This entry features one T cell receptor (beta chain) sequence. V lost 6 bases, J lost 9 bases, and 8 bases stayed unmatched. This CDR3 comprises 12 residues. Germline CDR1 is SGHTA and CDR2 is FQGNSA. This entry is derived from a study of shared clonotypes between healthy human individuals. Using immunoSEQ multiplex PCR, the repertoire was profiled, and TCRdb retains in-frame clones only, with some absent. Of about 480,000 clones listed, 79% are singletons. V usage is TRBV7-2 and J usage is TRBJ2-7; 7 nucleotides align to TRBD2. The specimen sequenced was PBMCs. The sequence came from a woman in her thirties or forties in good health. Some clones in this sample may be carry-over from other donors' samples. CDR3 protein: CASRRDYTVQYF. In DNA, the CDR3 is TGTGCCAGCAGGCGGGACTACACCGTGCAGTACTTC.